The table lists the clone carrying this TCR beta chain with a few counts. Its antigen is unidentified. MiXCR was run by TCRdb on the RACE reads, yielding one entry per CDR3 protein. The sample shows more than 65,000 distinct CDR3 sequences, around a tenth of them seen only once. This sample is drawn from a study of human T cells and chemical hapten exposure. Study-wide points: There was a positive correlation between PT1 expanded TCR counts and patch test score. Clustering by CDR3 similarity yielded significantly more large clusters from expanded TCRs than controls.

Germline V gene lookup returns CDR1 SGHTA and CDR2 FQGNSA. V lost 2 bases to trimming and J lost 6 bases; unmatched junction nucleotides: 5. This CDR3 spans 15 amino acids. The sample's time point: patch test 1, 2 weeks after DPC sensitization. Treatment meaning: therapeutic diphenylcyclopropenone sensitization with weekly scalp DPC. Researchers extracted total RNA from unfractionated whole blood. The chain links TRBV7-2 to TRBJ2-2; the match to TRBD2 covers 8 bases. This sample comprised whole blood, obtained in connection with sensitization to the hapten diphenylcyclopropenone (DPC). The TCR comes from a woman aged 50 to 65 with alopecia areata. Some clones in this sample may be carry-over from other donors' samples. The CDR3 coding sequence is TGTGCCAGCAGCTTAATCGGACTAGCCTCCGGGGAGCTGTTTTTT. This gives the protein CASSLIGLASGELFF. Complete variable domain (other parts from reference TRBV7-2 and TRBJ2-2): GAGVSQSPSNKVTEKGKDVELRCDPISGHTALYWYRQSLGQGLEFLIYFQGNSAPDKSGLPSDRFSAERTGGSVSTLTIQRTQQEDSAVYLCASSLIGLASGELFFGEGSRLTVL.